The text below deals with one T cell receptor (beta chain). What it binds is unknown. The primer mix had 60 Vbeta and 13 Jbeta primers. Sequencing was performed with immunoSEQ multiplex PCR; in TCRdb, only in-frame clones are kept and a portion is missing. Listed are fewer than 85,000 clones; about 4.5% falls within the top ten. This sample is part of a study of cytomegalovirus exposure and HLA in healthy donors. Study observations and caveats: Solely CMV serostatus was available to characterize immune exposure. Earlier analysis found most TCR beta V segments productive about 87% or about 30% of the time. 150 or so TCR beta chains were listed as cytomegalovirus-associated.

The CDR3 is 13 residues long. The germline CDR1 and CDR2 sequences are MDHEN and SYDVKM. V shed 5 bases and J shed 5 bases, with 10 bases lying between them. The rearrangement links TRBV28 to TRBJ1-5; D unresolved. The sequence came from a woman aged 40 to 50 in good health and CMV-seropositive. Sequences were obtained from PBMCs. CDR3 amino acids: CASSVGSYQPQHF. CDR3 DNA: TGTGCCAGCAGTGTCGGGTCCTATCAGCCCCAGCATTTT.